The 29 T cell receptor beta chains below all came from one sample that was sequenced in a study of blood T cells in healthy people across ages (dated by TCRdb to about 2015). The method behind the library was 5' RACE. Instrument used: Illumina HiSeq 2500. A second PCR of about 6 to 12 cycles was performed with a sample-barcoded 5' primer and a J-beta primer mix. In TCRdb, the public reads were trimmed at Q25 with fastp and aligned with MiXCR, with productive beta chains retained. Merged by CDR3 protein, the rows form single entries marked with the most common genes and DNA. The sample profile shows about 970,000 distinct CDR3 sequences; 51% of them were found once. The ten most abundant clones make up about a fifth of the sample. Sequenced material: blood. The receptors originated from a woman aged 55 to 70 in good health.

This clonotype was counted at least ten times. The chain combines TRBV2 with TRBJ2-7; TRBD2 aligns across 8 bases. Germline V gives CDR1 SNHLY, CDR2 FYNNEI. Trimming at V came to 9 bases and at J to 0 bases, leaving 1 base not matched to a gene. This CDR3 comprises 12 residues. CDR3 sequence reads: CASSGASYEQYF. Here the CDR3 DNA reads TGTGCCAGTAGCGGGGCCTCCTACGAGCAGTACTTC.

This chain joins TRBV11-2 and TRBJ2-3; 10 bases fit TRBD1. V shed 3 bases, J shed 3 bases, and the junction held 6 bases outside the gene matches. There are 16 residues in the CDR3. Germline V gives CDR1 SGHAT, CDR2 FQNNGV. For the CDR3, the DNA is TGTGCCAGCAGCTTGACAGGGGGCGAGAGGACAGATACGCAGTATTTT. It yields the protein CASSLTGGERTDTQYF.

V usage is TRBV20-1 and J usage is TRBJ2-3; 10 bases align to TRBD2. The CDR3 length is 18 residues. The V gene end was trimmed by 6 bases and the J gene end by 10 bases; junction bases not matched to a gene: 25. Germline assignment: CDR1 DFQATT and CDR2 SNEGSKA (reference sequence). The CDR3: CSAPRGLGLADSLSAQYF. DNA of the CDR3: TGCAGTGCCCCCCGGGGGCTCGGACTAGCGGACAGCTTGAGCGCGCAGTATTTT.

V and J are TRBV6-5 and TRBJ2-3; D remains unclear. Deletions cut 1 base from V and 5 bases from J, with 13 bases between. CDR3 length equals 15 residues. Per the germline V gene, CDR1 is MNHEY and CDR2 is SVGAGI. The CDR3 DNA is TGTGCCAGCAGTTACTTTAAGTTCCCGGGAGATACGCAGTATTTT. Translation: CASSYFKFPGDTQYF.

V and J are TRBV7-2 and TRBJ2-3; tentative D call: TRBD1 (5 bases). CDR3 length equals 15 residues. Looked up from germline, CDR1 is SGHTA and CDR2 is FQGNSA. Trimming removed 5 bases from V and 2 bases from J, with 14 bases in between. CDR3 nucleotides: TGTGCCAGCAGCCTCCAGGGTACACACACAGATACGCAGTATTTT. It yields the protein CASSLQGTHTDTQYF.

This clonotype turned up a few times. The chain recombines TRBV7-8 with TRBJ1-4; D ambiguous. V was cut by 5 bases and J by 0 bases, with 13 bases left in between. From germline, CDR1 is SGHVS and CDR2 FQNEAQ. This CDR3 is built from 16 residues. CDR3 nucleotide sequence: TGTGCCAGCAGCAAACGCCGGGATGCAACTAATGAAAAACTGTTTTTT. Protein: CASSKRRDATNEKLFF.

This clonotype was observed a handful of times. V gene TRBV29-1 combines with J gene TRBJ2-7; maybe TRBD2 (6 bases). The CDR3 contains 15 residues. Trimming removed 5 bases at V and 1 base at J, with 18 bases between. Germline CDR1 is SQVTM and CDR2 is ANQGSEA. CDR3 amino acids: CSVRIWGGESYEQYF. The CDR3 region has the DNA TGCAGCGTTCGAATATGGGGCGGGGAATCCTACGAGCAGTACTTC.

This clonotype was seen a handful of times. The DNA is omitted, as the CDR3 cannot be located on it reliably, and the CDR3 follows TCRdb's listing. This chain connects TRBV21-1 to TRBJ2-5; the table's D call of TRBD1 was not tested on the DNA. TRBV21-1 is annotated as a pseudogene. The CDR3 is 16 residues long, ends included. The CDR3 spells CASEEVGGGAEETQYF.

Worth noting for this clonotype: This may stem from a read error, because a much larger clone lies one nucleotide away. The chain joins TRBV29-1 to TRBJ2-4; 8 bases align to TRBD2. Germline lookup yields CDR1 SQVTM and CDR2 ANQGSEA. Trimming cost V 4 bases and J 13 bases; bases outside gene matches: 12. The CDR3 length is 13 residues. CDR3 amino acids: CSVGGLAGNEQYF. The CDR3 DNA is TGCAGCGTTGGGGGGTTAGCGGGGAATGAGCAGTACTTC. The full variable domain, its missing parts supplied by reference TRBV29-1 and TRBJ2-4, is SAVISQKPSRDICQRGTSLTIQCQVDSQVTMMFWYRQQPGQSLTLIATANQGSEATYESGFVIDKFPISRPNLTFSTLTVSNMSPEDSSIYLCSVGGLAGNEQYFGAGTRLSVL.

This clonotype has more than one count but fewer than ten. The chain is built from TRBV3-1 and TRBJ1-2; D gene uncertain. The germline gives CDR1 LGHDT, CDR2 YNNKEL (reference sequence). Trimming pared 1 base from V and 4 bases from J, leaving 7 bases between. CDR3 size: 13 residues. The CDR3 protein is CASSQGVSYGYTF. Here the CDR3 DNA reads TGTGCCAGCAGCCAAGGGGTTAGCTATGGCTACACCTTC.

V and J are TRBV28 and TRBJ2-7; 12 positions agree with TRBD2. V gave up 5 bases and J gave up 2 bases; unmatched junction bases: 4. The CDR3 contains 15 residues. CDR1 MDHEN and CDR2 SYDVKM come from the germline V gene. The CDR3 loop reads CASSPTSGGTYEQYF. DNA of the CDR3: TGTGCCAGCAGTCCTACTAGCGGGGGGACCTACGAGCAGTACTTC.

The DNA for the CDR3 is TGTGCCAGCAGTCCGGAAAACCTTAAAATTGAACTGTTTTTT. It yields the protein CASSPENLKIELFF. The chain couples TRBV12-3 or TRBV12-4 to TRBJ1-4; no clear D. V was clipped by 5 bases and J by 12 bases, with 19 bases between them. CDR3 length: 14 residues.

V gene TRBV24-1 combines with J gene TRBJ1-5; no firm D call. Trimming took off 3 bases at V and 6 bases at J, with 11 bases between the two ends. Germline CDR1 is KGHDR and CDR2 is SFDVKD. The CDR3 consists of 14 residues. The CDR3 sequence: CATSDRGGSQPQHF. As DNA, the CDR3 is TGTGCCACCAGTGATCGGGGTGGGAGTCAGCCCCAGCATTTT.

The chain is built from TRBV20-1 and TRBJ2-5; TRBD1 matches 9 bases. The DNA end favors TRBJ2-7, so the J call may be wrong. Germline loops: CDR1 DFQATT, CDR2 SNEGSKA (reference sequence). This CDR3 region has 16 residues. Written as DNA, the CDR3 is TGCAGTGCTTTTCCGGGACAGGGAGTGTTTGACGACGAGCAGTACTTC. Amino acid sequence: CSAFPGQGVFDDEQYF.

The chain recombines TRBV27 with TRBJ2-5; D call uncertain. With 3 bases removed from V and 11 bases from J, the gap between germline ends came to 13 bases. The CDR3 covers 12 residues. Per the germline V gene, CDR1 is MNHEY and CDR2 is SMNVEV (reference sequence). In nucleotides, the CDR3 is TGTGCCAGCAGTTTCAACAAGCGAGAGCAGTACTTC. Its translation: CASSFNKREQYF.

In its sample, this clonotype was seen a few times. As DNA, the CDR3 is TGTGCCAGCAGTTTCCGCCAACTCCCGGGGGCACCCCTCCACTTT. Protein: CASSFRQLPGAPLHF. This chain joins TRBV28 and TRBJ1-6; D is perhaps TRBD1 (5 bases). The CDR3 loop spans 15 amino acids. CDR1 and CDR2 (germline): MDHEN, SYDVKM. Trimming cost V 3 bases and J 11 bases, with 17 bases left between them.

This chain joins TRBV18 and TRBJ1-5, with a weak D call TRBD1 (6 bases). Per the germline V gene, CDR1 is KGHSH and CDR2 is LQKENI. The CDR3 is made up of 16 amino acids. Trimming took off 3 bases at V and 4 bases at J, with 16 bases between the two ends. The CDR3 DNA is TGTGCCAGCTCACCCCGCGGACAGAGATCAAATCAGCCCCAGCATTTT. It specifies CASSPRGQRSNQPQHF.

This clonotype turned up a few times. The chain has TRBV12-3 or TRBV12-4 and TRBJ1-5; D might be TRBD1 (5 bases). Trimming removed 4 bases at V and 6 bases at J, with 7 bases between. The CDR3 is 12 residues long. The CDR3 protein is CASSYGGQPQHF. CDR3 bases: TGTGCCAGCAGTTACGGGGGTCAGCCCCAGCATTTT.

A few counts support this clonotype. CDR3 coding DNA: TGCAGTGCGACTAAGGGGGGCTACAATGAGCAGTTCTTC. Its translation is CSATKGGYNEQFF. The chain links TRBV20-1 to TRBJ2-1, with D perhaps given as TRBD1 or TRBD2 (6 bases each). There are 13 residues in the CDR3. The germline V gene has CDR1 DFQATT and CDR2 SNEGSKA (reference sequence). V was trimmed by 6 bases and J by 3 bases, leaving 12 bases between them.

This clonotype appeared a few times. The genes are TRBV5-5 and TRBJ2-7, with a weak D call TRBD1 (6 bases). Germline CDR1 reads SGHKS; CDR2 reads YYEKEE (reference sequence). The CDR3 is 15 amino acids. V was pared by 2 bases and J by 6 bases, with 18 bases between. The CDR3 protein is CASSFWDTGFVEQYF. As DNA, the CDR3 is TGTGCCAGCAGCTTTTGGGACACGGGTTTTGTCGAGCAGTACTTC.

The chain is built from TRBV4-1 and TRBJ2-5; D unresolved. Germline CDR1 MGHRA, CDR2 YSYEKL. There are 15 residues in the CDR3. The V end lost 1 base, the J end lost 11 bases, and 20 bases lay between the germline ends. The CDR3: CASSQVLVRYNEQYF. In DNA form, the CDR3 reads TGCGCCAGCAGCCAAGTCCTAGTGCGGTACAATGAGCAGTACTTC.

The chain combines TRBV3-1 with TRBJ2-7, with no clear D. Per the germline V gene, CDR1 is LGHDT and CDR2 is YNNKEL (reference sequence). The CDR3 spans 14 residues. Trimming left V 3 bases short and J 0 bases short, with 9 bases between. The CDR3 DNA sequence: TGTGCCAGCAGCCAGTCGGTCGTCTCCTACGAGCAGTACTTC. It is translated as CASSQSVVSYEQYF.

The CDR3 is CATSMGRVPGANVLTF. The DNA for the CDR3 is TGTGCCACTTCGATGGGCAGGGTCCCTGGGGCCAACGTCCTGACTTTC. The genes are TRBV6-4 and TRBJ2-6, with D possibly being TRBD1 (5 bases). The V end was cut by 10 bases, the J end by 2 bases, with 18 bases between. The CDR3 is 16 residues long. CDR1 and CDR2 (germline): MRHNA, SNTAGT.

The sample holds a few counts of this clonotype. The gene calls are TRBV29-1 and TRBJ2-6; no clear D. Trimming took 6 bases from V and 4 from J, leaving 10 bases between them. CDR3 size: 13 residues. Germline V gene data show CDR1 as SQVTM and CDR2 as ANQGSEA. The CDR3 region has the DNA TGCAGCGTGAGGAGTACCGGGGCCAACGTCCTGACTTTC. Amino acid sequence: CSVRSTGANVLTF.

The rearrangement uses TRBV6-2 or TRBV6-3 and TRBJ2-7; D unresolved. The CDR3 covers 14 residues. V was clipped by 7 bases and J by 3 bases, with 16 bases between them. Germline CDR1 reads MNHEY; CDR2 reads SVGEGT. The CDR3 region is CASTLGGTNYEQYF. For the CDR3, the DNA is TGTGCCAGCACCCTAGGTGGAACGAACTACGAGCAGTACTTC.

This sequence joins TRBV7-2 and TRBJ1-6; no firm D call. The ends were cut back, 1 base at V and 9 bases at J, with 10 bases in the middle. Germline CDR1 SGHTA, CDR2 FQGNSA. This CDR3 is built from 14 residues. CDR3 bases: TGTGCCAGCAGCTTAGGGCAGAAGGCTTCACCCCTCCACTTT. This sequence encodes CASSLGQKASPLHF.

This chain connects TRBV3-1 to TRBJ2-7, with 9 bases matching TRBD2. V was clipped by 5 bases and J by 7 bases; unmatched bases: 15. This CDR3 comprises 16 residues. Germline CDR1 is LGHDT and CDR2 is YNNKEL (reference sequence). The CDR3 nucleotides are TGTGCCAGCAGCGACAGACTAGCGGATACCCCTGGTGAGCAGTACTTC. It codes for CASSDRLADTPGEQYF.

This chain connects TRBV12-3 or TRBV12-4 to TRBJ2-4, with TRBD2 matching 10 bases. TRBJ2-7 explains the end of the DNA better; the J call may be wrong. The CDR3 length is 15 residues. The DNA of the CDR3 is TGTGCCAGCAGCCTTCAGCTAGCGGGAGCCTACGAGCAGTACTTC. Its protein product is CASSLQLAGAYEQYF.

The chain links TRBV27 to TRBJ2-1; 12 bases are shared with TRBD2. V trimming: 5 bases; J trimming: 9 bases; junction bases outside the gene matches: 11. Germline lookup yields CDR1 MNHEY and CDR2 SMNVEV (reference sequence). The CDR3 is 16 amino acids. CDR3 nucleotides: TGTGCCAGCAGTCTCTCGACTAGCGGGAGTTCCGGTGAGCAGTTCTTC. Translating gives CASSLSTSGSSGEQFF.